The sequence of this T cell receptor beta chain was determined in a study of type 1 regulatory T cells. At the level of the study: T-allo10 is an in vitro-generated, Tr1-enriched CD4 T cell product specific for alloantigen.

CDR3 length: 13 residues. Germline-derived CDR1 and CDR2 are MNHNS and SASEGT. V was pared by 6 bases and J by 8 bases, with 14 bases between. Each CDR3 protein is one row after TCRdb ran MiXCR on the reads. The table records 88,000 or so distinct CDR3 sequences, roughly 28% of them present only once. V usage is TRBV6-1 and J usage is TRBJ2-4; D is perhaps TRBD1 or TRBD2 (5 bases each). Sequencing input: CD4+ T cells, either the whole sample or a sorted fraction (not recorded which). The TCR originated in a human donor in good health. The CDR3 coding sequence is TGTGCCAGCAGAGGGGACCCCTTGGACATTCAGTACTTC. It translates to CASRGDPLDIQYF.